What follows describes a single TCR beta chain. Measured with immunoSEQ multiplex PCR; TCRdb has only the in-frame clones, and not every one. This sample carries 70,000 or so clones, roughly 91% of them seen once, and the ten largest clones take approximately 18%. The data derive from a study of control samples from healthy donors and cancer patients. This CDR3 is built from 15 residues. V lost 4 bases to trimming and J lost 0 bases; unmatched junction nucleotides: 1. The germline V gene has CDR1 MNHEY and CDR2 SMNVEV (reference sequence). The material sequenced was PBMCs. The chain uses TRBV27 and TRBJ1-5; 9 bases line up with TRBD1. This receptor was identified in a man aged 60 to 69 with lung cancer. CDR3 residues: CASSWGQGSNQPQHF. The CDR3 region has the DNA TGTGCCAGCAGTTGGGGACAGGGTAGCAATCAGCCCCAGCATTTT.